One sample yielded the 18 T cell receptor beta chains listed below, sequenced in a study of cytomegalovirus exposure and HLA in healthy donors. The assay was immunoSEQ multiplex PCR, and TCRdb's table has in-frame clones only and misses some. The data hold about 400,000 clones, with 75% to 90% observed a single time. Sample: PBMCs. Every receptor here comes from a woman aged 18-35 years in good health and CMV-seronegative.

This clone was observed a few times. The chain is built from TRBV4-1 and TRBJ2-1; 8 bases fit TRBD2. This CDR3 contains 16 residues. CDR1 and CDR2 (germline): MGHRA, YSYEKL. Trimming cost V 1 base and J 5 bases; bases outside gene matches: 7. CDR3 residues: CASSQVWGGRNNEQFF. The CDR3 nucleotides are TGCGCCAGCAGCCAAGTTTGGGGCGGGAGGAACAATGAGCAGTTCTTC.

About this clone: Other DNA sequences in this sample translate to the same CDR3. The genes are TRBV4-2 and TRBJ2-3, with 13 bases aligning to TRBD2. The CDR3 runs 16 residues. V trimming: 1 base; J trimming: 3 bases; junction bases outside the gene matches: 1. Germline V lookup: CDR1 LGHNA, CDR2 YNFKEQ. For the CDR3, the DNA is TGTGCCAGCAGCCAAGGACTAGCGGGAGGTACAGATACGCAGTATTTT. Its protein product is CASSQGLAGGTDTQYF.

The genes are TRBV7-9 and TRBJ2-2; 9 bases agree with TRBD2. V lost 4 bases, J lost 7 bases, and 10 bases stayed unmatched. The CDR3 extends over 16 amino acids. CDR1 and CDR2 from the germline V gene are SEHNR and FQNEAQ (reference sequence). This CDR3 reads CASSYGLAGVVGELFF. The CDR3, as DNA: TGTGCCAGCAGCTACGGTTTAGCGGGAGTAGTCGGGGAGCTGTTTTTT.

Details on this clone: The identical CDR3 is also encoded by other nucleotide sequences in the sample. The gene calls are TRBV5-1 and TRBJ2-7, with 7 bases fitting TRBD1. The CDR3 has 14 residues. V gave up 0 bases and J gave up 4 bases; unmatched junction bases: 4. The germline V gene encodes CDR1 SGHRS and CDR2 YFSETQ. The CDR3 DNA is TGCGCCAGCAGCTTGGGGGGGACAGTTTACGAGCAGTACTTC. It specifies CASSLGGTVYEQYF.

V and J are TRBV5-1 and TRBJ2-2, with TRBD2 as a possible D gene (7 bases). Trimming shortened V by 7 bases and J by 4 bases, and 20 bases separated the two germline ends. Germline-derived CDR1 and CDR2 are SGHRS and YFSETQ. CDR3 length equals 16 residues. The CDR3 here is CASAITGGIVTGELFF. In DNA form, the CDR3 reads TGCGCCAGCGCAATTACGGGGGGCATCGTCACCGGGGAGCTGTTTTTT. The variable domain in full, with the rest retrieved from reference TRBV5-1 and TRBJ2-2, is KAGVTQTPRYLIKTRGQQVTLSCSPISGHRSVSWYQQTPGQGLQFLFEYFSETQRNKGNFPGRFSGRQFSNSRSEMNVSTLELGDSALYLCASAITGGIVTGELFFGEGSRLTVL.

The V gene is TRBV7-9, the J gene TRBJ1-1, with no clear D. The length of the CDR3 is 12 residues. Per the germline V gene, CDR1 is SEHNR and CDR2 is FQNEAQ (reference sequence). With 1 base removed from V and 11 bases from J, the gap between germline ends came to 11 bases. This CDR3 is CASSLGGKEAFF. The CDR3, as DNA: TGTGCCAGCAGCTTAGGAGGAAAGGAGGCTTTCTTT.

The V gene is TRBV2, the J gene TRBJ1-2, with 10 positions matching TRBD1. The V gene end was trimmed by 4 bases and the J gene end by 8 bases; junction bases not matched to a gene: 4. The CDR3 sequence is 13 residues long. Looked up from germline, CDR1 is SNHLY and CDR2 is FYNNEI. The CDR3 region is CASSGTGGDGYTF. CDR3 coding DNA: TGTGCCAGCAGTGGGACAGGGGGTGACGGCTACACCTTC. The entire variable domain, with the rest obtained from reference TRBV2 and TRBJ1-2, is as follows: EPEVTQTPSHQVTQMGQEVILRCVPISNHLYFYWYRQILGQKVEFLVSFYNNEISEKSEIFDDQFSVERPDGSNFTLKIRSTKLEDSAMYFCASSGTGGDGYTFGSGTRLTVV.

The rearrangement joins TRBV28 to TRBJ2-2; maybe TRBD1 (5 bases). Germline V gene lookup returns CDR1 MDHEN and CDR2 SYDVKM. There are 14 residues in the CDR3. The V end was cut by 11 bases, the J end by 0 bases, with 13 bases between. The CDR3 sequence is CACRRTSNTGELFF. CDR3 sequence (DNA): TGTGCCTGTCGCCGGACATCGAACACCGGGGAGCTGTTTTTT.

This clone was recorded only once. The chain is built from TRBV10-2 and TRBJ2-1, with a possible D match to TRBD2 (5 bases). Germline V lookup: CDR1 WSHSY, CDR2 SAAADI. This CDR3 is built from 13 residues. V dropped 0 bases and J dropped 9 bases, with 9 bases sitting between them. For the CDR3, the DNA is TGCGCCAGCAGTGAGTCGAGAGGGAGTGAGCAGTTCTTC. Translated: CASSESRGSEQFF.

The rearrangement links TRBV23-1 to TRBJ1-5; a possible D gene is TRBD1 (6 bases). TRBV23-1 counts as an open reading frame of uncertain function. V was trimmed by 3 bases and J by 4 bases, leaving 13 bases between them. The CDR3 contains 15 residues. The CDR3 is CASSQEPGTNQPQHF. DNA of the CDR3: TGCGCCAGCAGTCAGGAGCCAGGGACAAATCAGCCCCAGCATTTT.

This chain joins TRBV28 and TRBJ2-7; TRBD1 aligns across 8 bases. The V gene end was trimmed by 6 bases and the J gene end by 3 bases; junction bases not matched to a gene: 7. This CDR3 region has 14 residues. The germline V gene encodes CDR1 MDHEN and CDR2 SYDVKM. CDR3 DNA sequence: TGTGCCAGCAGGGACAGGGATCGGGGCTACGAGCAGTACTTC. Translated: CASRDRDRGYEQYF.

The CDR3 nucleotides are TGTGCCAGTAGTGCGATAAGCGGGAGGGGTGAGCAGTTCTTC. This sequence encodes CASSAISGRGEQFF. The gene calls are TRBV19 and TRBJ2-1; 10 positions match TRBD2. The junction had 7 bases not matched to a gene; V was cut back by 5 bases and J by 9 bases. The CDR3 loop spans 14 amino acids. Germline-derived CDR1 and CDR2 are LNHDA and SQIVND (reference sequence).

This clone has only one observation. V is TRBV4-1 and J is TRBJ2-7, with 8 bases lining up with TRBD2. Germline-derived CDR1 and CDR2 are MGHRA and YSYEKL. This CDR3 comprises 15 residues. Unmatched junction bases numbered 6, after V lost 2 bases and J lost 3 bases. The CDR3 coding sequence is TGCGCCAGCAGCCAATTCCCCGGGGGGGTCTACGAGCAGTACTTC. Protein: CASSQFPGGVYEQYF.

The V call is TRBV20-1, the J call TRBJ1-6; D is unclear. V gave up 6 bases and J gave up 10 bases, with 10 bases separating them. This CDR3 has 11 amino acids. Germline loops: CDR1 DFQATT, CDR2 SNEGSKA (reference sequence). CDR3 nucleotide sequence: TGCAGTGCGGGAGGGCACTCACCCCTCCACTTT. Translating it yields CSAGGHSPLHF.

V and J are TRBV30 and TRBJ1-2; TRBD1 matches 10 bases. This CDR3 region has 13 residues. J gave up 8 bases and V 3 bases, and 6 bases lay outside the gene matches. The V gene's germline CDR1 is GTSNPN and CDR2 SVGIG (reference sequence). CDR3 DNA: TGTGCCTGGAGCTGGGACAGGGGTCGAGGCTACACCTTC. It codes for CAWSWDRGRGYTF.

The chain uses TRBV12-5 and TRBJ2-5; the D is unclear. Looked up from germline, CDR1 is LGHNT and CDR2 is FRNRAP. Deletions cut 0 bases from V and 0 bases from J, with 23 bases between. The CDR3 covers 20 residues. CDR3 loop: CASGLVKTLELKEYQETQYF. The CDR3 bases are TGTGCTAGTGGTTTGGTCAAAACCCTCGAACTTAAAGAGTACCAAGAGACCCAGTACTTC. Full variable domain (remainder filled in from reference TRBV12-5 and TRBJ2-5): DARVTQTPRHKVTEMGQEVTMRCQPILGHNTVFWYRQTMMQGLELLAYFRNRAPLDDSGMPKDRFSAEMPDATLATLKIQPSEPRDSAVYFCASGLVKTLELKEYQETQYFGPGTRLLVL.

The chain recombines TRBV6-5 with TRBJ2-2; TRBD1 agrees at 8 bases. With 6 bases clipped from V and 5 bases from J, the junction kept 8 bases outside the gene matches. This CDR3 spans 15 amino acids. The germline V gene has CDR1 MNHEY and CDR2 SVGAGI. The CDR3 sequence: CASRFGQGGTGELFF. CDR3 DNA: TGTGCCAGCAGGTTCGGACAGGGAGGTACCGGGGAGCTGTTTTTT.

In the case of this clone: Its ends do not fully match the called genes, so a read error is possible. This sequence joins TRBV30 and TRBJ1-2; D call uncertain. This CDR3 region has 13 residues. Germline V gene sequence: CDR1 GTSNPN, CDR2 SVGIG (reference sequence). In DNA, the CDR3 is TGTGCCTGGAGTGTACTTCGCCTCTATGACTACACCTTC. This encodes CAWSVLRLYDYTF. Full variable domain (rest looked up from reference TRBV30 and TRBJ1-2): SQTIHQWPATLVQPVGSPLSLECTVEGTSNPNLYWYRQAAGRGLQLLFYSVGIGQISSEVPQNLSASRPQDRQFILSSKKLLLSDSGFYLCAWSVLRLYDYTFGSGTRLTVV.